This passage covers 30 T cell receptor beta chains from one sample sequenced in a study of shared clonotypes between healthy human individuals. The assay was immunoSEQ multiplex PCR, and TCRdb's table has in-frame clones only and misses some. The repertoire has 2 million to 2.5 million clones, approximately 94% of them found once; the top ten carry around 0.13%. The sequenced sample was naive CD4+ T cells sorted from blood. Sample subset: CD45RA+ positively selected. The source is a man aged 18 to 30 in good health.

The chain couples TRBV6-5 to TRBJ1-6; D is possibly TRBD1 (5 bases). The CDR3 loop spans 12 amino acids. V was pared by 6 bases and J by 8 bases, with 8 bases between. In germline, CDR1 is MNHEY, CDR2 SVGAGI. CDR3 in amino acids: CASRRGDSPLHF. The CDR3 nucleotides read TGTGCCAGCAGAAGAGGGGATTCACCCCTCCACTTT.

The chain recombines TRBV2 with TRBJ2-7; no reliable D call. The germline CDR1 and CDR2 sequences are SNHLY and FYNNEI. Deletions cut 3 bases from V and 3 bases from J, with 3 bases between. CDR3 size: 11 residues. The CDR3 here is CASSDIYEQYF. DNA of the CDR3: TGTGCCAGCAGTGATATCTACGAGCAGTACTTC.

The chain joins TRBV5-1 to TRBJ1-6; 12 nucleotides agree with TRBD1. The CDR3 totals 15 residues. The germline CDR1 and CDR2 sequences are SGHRS and YFSETQ. The V gene end was trimmed by 4 bases and the J gene end by 7 bases; junction bases not matched to a gene: 3. The CDR3 coding sequence is TGCGCCAGCAGCGGGACAGGGGGCCTAAATTCACCCCTCCACTTT. Its protein product is CASSGTGGLNSPLHF. Supplemented by reference TRBV5-1 and TRBJ1-6, the full variable domain reads KAGVTQTPRYLIKTRGQQVTLSCSPISGHRSVSWYQQTPGQGLQFLFEYFSETQRNKGNFPGRFSGRQFSNSRSEMNVSTLELGDSALYLCASSGTGGLNSPLHFGNGTRLTVT.

The chain couples TRBV18 to TRBJ2-3; 8 bases are shared with TRBD1. Germline V gene data show CDR1 as KGHSH and CDR2 as LQKENI. The CDR3 runs to 17 residues. The V segment lost 2 bases and the J segment 3 bases; nucleotides outside the gene matches: 10. CDR3 sequence reads: CASSPFGQGGTTDTQYF. For the CDR3, the DNA is TGTGCCAGCTCACCATTCGGACAGGGCGGGACGACAGATACGCAGTATTTT. Filled out from reference TRBV18 and TRBJ2-3, the complete variable domain reads NAGVMQNPRHLVRRRGQEARLRCSPMKGHSHVYWYRQLPEEGLKFMVYLQKENIIDESGMPKERFSAEFPKEGPSILRIQQVVRGDSAAYFCASSPFGQGGTTDTQYFGPGTRLTVL.

V and J are TRBV6-1 and TRBJ1-4, with 8 bases matching TRBD1. The CDR3 sequence is 16 residues long. Trimming cost V 4 bases and J 6 bases; bases outside gene matches: 10. Germline assignment: CDR1 MNHNS and CDR2 SASEGT. Here the CDR3 reads CASSASRDRWDEKLFF. The CDR3 nucleotides read TGTGCCAGCAGTGCTTCCCGGGACAGGTGGGATGAAAAACTGTTTTTT.

About this clone itself: The same CDR3 is also encoded by other DNA sequences in this sample. The chain recombines TRBV7-9 with TRBJ2-2, with TRBD2 identical over 10 bases. The CDR3 sequence is 16 residues long. Trimming cost V 5 bases and J 1 base; bases outside gene matches: 4. Germline CDR1 SEHNR, CDR2 FQNEAQ (reference sequence). This CDR3 reads CASSARLAGNTGELFF. CDR3 in DNA: TGTGCCAGCAGCGCGCGACTAGCGGGGAACACCGGGGAGCTGTTTTTT.

The genes are TRBV4-3 and TRBJ2-1; D gene uncertain. Germline V gene lookup returns CDR1 LGHNA and CDR2 YSLEER. The CDR3 sequence is 15 residues long. Trimming shortened V by 3 bases and J by 0 bases, and 9 bases separated the two germline ends. CDR3 region: CASSHFPCSYNEQFF. In DNA form, the CDR3 reads TGCGCCAGCAGCCACTTCCCATGCTCCTACAATGAGCAGTTCTTC.

This rearrangement joins TRBV14 to TRBJ1-3, with 8 bases aligning to TRBD1. The CDR3 is 14 amino acids. V lost 4 bases to trimming and J lost 4 bases; unmatched junction nucleotides: 3. Per the germline V gene, CDR1 is SGHDN and CDR2 is FVKESK. CDR3 coding DNA: TGTGCCAGCAGCCGGGACAGGCTCGGAAACACCATATATTTT. The encoded protein is CASSRDRLGNTIYF.

V and J are TRBV7-9 and TRBJ2-7; 7 nucleotides align to TRBD1. Germline CDR1 SEHNR, CDR2 FQNEAQ (reference sequence). Trimming at V came to 5 bases and at J to 2 bases, leaving 6 bases not matched to a gene. The length of the CDR3 is 14 residues. The DNA for the CDR3 is TGTGCCAGCAGCCTTCGGGACAGCACCTACGAGCAGTACTTC. Protein product: CASSLRDSTYEQYF.

The V gene is TRBV19, the J gene TRBJ2-1; D might be TRBD2 (6 bases). V lost 5 bases and J 9 bases, leaving 14 bases between the germline ends. The CDR3 consists of 13 residues. CDR1 is LNHDA and CDR2 is SQIVND in the germline V gene (reference sequence). The CDR3 DNA sequence: TGTGCCAGTAGTGCCGGGACTTTTAGTGAGCAGTTCTTC. Its protein is CASSAGTFSEQFF.

A note on this clone: Different DNA sequences within this sample yield the same CDR3. CDR3 bases: TGTGCCAGCAGTGTAGGAACCTACGAGCAGTACTTC. Translation gives CASSVGTYEQYF. V and J are TRBV25-1 and TRBJ2-7; no definite D call. The CDR3 has 12 amino acids. The V and J ends lost 4 bases and 2 bases respectively, with 6 bases between them. Germline V CDR1 and CDR2: MGHDK, SYGVNS.

CDR3 protein: CAWTKSVNNEKLFF. In DNA form, the CDR3 reads TGTGCCTGGACCAAATCAGTCAATAATGAAAAACTGTTTTTT. The chain carries TRBV30 and TRBJ1-4, with no clear D. V was shortened by 4 bases and J by 4 bases, with 13 bases between the two germline ends. The germline gives CDR1 GTSNPN, CDR2 SVGIG (reference sequence). The CDR3 extends over 14 amino acids.

V is TRBV9 and J is TRBJ2-1; tentative D call: TRBD2 (5 bases). Germline V gene lookup returns CDR1 SGDLS and CDR2 YYNGEE. Deletions cut 4 bases from V and 0 bases from J, with 17 bases between. This CDR3 comprises 17 residues. The DNA for the CDR3 is TGTGCCAGCAGCCCCTGGGGAGCGGCTAGCTCCTACAATGAGCAGTTCTTC. Amino acids: CASSPWGAASSYNEQFF.

This sequence joins TRBV27 and TRBJ2-6; TRBD2 might be the D (6 bases). The CDR3 loop spans 19 amino acids. Trimming removed 5 bases at V and 0 bases at J, with 20 bases between. CDR1 is MNHEY and CDR2 is SMNVEV in the germline V gene (reference sequence). The CDR3 DNA reads TGTGCCAGCAGTCCCCTCCCCGGGACTTTTGTCTCTGGGGCCAACGTCCTGACTTTC. This codes for CASSPLPGTFVSGANVLTF.

This sequence joins TRBV6-5 and TRBJ1-4; possible D gene TRBD1, 5 bases. Germline CDR1 reads MNHEY; CDR2 reads SVGAGI. Deletions cut 6 bases from V and 11 bases from J, with 16 bases between. This CDR3 spans 13 amino acids. The CDR3 coding sequence is TGTGCCAGCAGAGCAGGGTCGGCGGGGAAACTGTTTTTT. Translation: CASRAGSAGKLFF.

Concerning this clone: Other DNA sequences of this sample code for an identical CDR3. The chain links TRBV7-9 to TRBJ1-3; D unclear. Looked up from germline, CDR1 is SEHNR and CDR2 is FQNEAQ (reference sequence). The V end was cut by 3 bases, the J end by 0 bases, with 6 bases between. The length of the CDR3 is 14 residues. CDR3 region: CASSLAGSGNTIYF. The CDR3 DNA follows: TGTGCCAGCAGCTTGGCAGGCTCTGGAAACACCATATATTTT.

The chain joins TRBV19 to TRBJ2-7; 8 positions match TRBD1. The CDR3 length is 16 residues. V shed 0 bases and J 6 bases; nucleotides not matched to a gene: 10. Per germline, CDR1 LNHDA and CDR2 SQIVND (reference sequence). CDR3 sequence (DNA): TGTGCCAGTAGTATAGAAGGACAGGGTAAAGGAGGCGAGCAGTACTTC. This codes for CASSIEGQGKGGEQYF.

V is TRBV29-1 and J is TRBJ2-1; D may correspond to TRBD1 or TRBD2 (5 bases each). The germline CDR1 and CDR2 sequences are SQVTM and ANQGSEA. V was shortened by 5 bases and J by 6 bases, with 8 bases between the two germline ends. The length of the CDR3 is 11 residues. CDR3 region: CSVPRGNEQFF. Here the CDR3 DNA reads TGCAGCGTTCCGAGGGGCAATGAGCAGTTCTTC.

V usage is TRBV7-9 and J usage is TRBJ1-4, with D unresolved. CDR1 and CDR2 from the germline V gene are SEHNR and FQNEAQ (reference sequence). The germline V and J ends were trimmed by 1 base and 0 bases, with 9 bases remaining between them. CDR3 size: 16 residues. The CDR3 nucleotides are TGTGCCAGCAGCTTAGGGGTGGGTGCAACTAATGAAAAACTGTTTTTT. Protein sequence: CASSLGVGATNEKLFF.

The V call is TRBV6-5, the J call TRBJ2-2, with TRBD2 matching over 8 bases. With V trimmed by 7 bases and J by 6 bases, 10 bases remained unmatched. The CDR3 is 15 amino acids. Per the germline V gene, CDR1 is MNHEY and CDR2 is SVGAGI. CDR3 region: CASITSGVSAGELFF. For the CDR3, the DNA is TGTGCCAGCATTACTAGCGGCGTTTCGGCCGGGGAGCTGTTTTTT.

The chain couples TRBV28 to TRBJ1-1; D call uncertain. The CDR3 covers 16 residues. V lost 3 bases to trimming and J lost 1 base, with 15 bases between them. The germline CDR1 and CDR2 sequences are MDHEN and SYDVKM. CDR3 nucleotide sequence: TGTGCCAGCAGTTTCGGGCCTCGGGTCGGGAACACTGAAGCTTTCTTT. It encodes CASSFGPRVGNTEAFF.

The gene calls are TRBV10-1 and TRBJ1-6, with a possible D match to TRBD1 (5 bases). The CDR3 sequence is 14 residues long. The germline V gene has CDR1 WNHNN and CDR2 SYGVQD (reference sequence). Trimming pared 4 bases from V and 8 bases from J, leaving 12 bases between. CDR3 protein: CASSAPGYDSPLHF. In nucleotides, the CDR3 is TGCGCCAGCAGTGCCCCAGGGTATGATTCACCCCTCCACTTT.

This chain connects TRBV28 to TRBJ1-2; tentatively, D is TRBD1 (6 bases). The germline V gene has CDR1 MDHEN and CDR2 SYDVKM. There are 12 residues in the CDR3. V was pared by 7 bases and J by 7 bases, with 13 bases between. CDR3 nucleotides: TGTGCCAGCACCCGGACAGTGGGTGGCTACACCTTC. Translated: CASTRTVGGYTF.

The chain couples TRBV11-2 to TRBJ1-3; 7 bases agree with TRBD1. Looked up from germline, CDR1 is SGHAT and CDR2 is FQNNGV. The CDR3 sequence is 19 residues long. The junction had 20 bases not matched to a gene; V was cut back by 2 bases and J by 7 bases. CDR3 sequence reads: CASSLIHGQVFPRGNTIYF. CDR3 DNA: TGTGCCAGCAGCTTAATCCACGGACAGGTCTTCCCCCGGGGGAACACCATATATTTT.

On this clone itself: The sample has other DNA sequences that encode this CDR3 too. The chain is built from TRBV6-5 and TRBJ1-2; 8 positions agree with TRBD1. CDR3 length equals 15 residues. V trimming: 2 bases; J trimming: 5 bases; junction bases outside the gene matches: 7. The germline CDR1 and CDR2 sequences are MNHEY and SVGAGI. Here the CDR3 reads CASSYRDRGIYGYTF. Here the CDR3 DNA reads TGTGCCAGCAGTTACCGTGACAGGGGAATTTATGGCTACACCTTC.

The V call is TRBV18, the J call TRBJ2-5; D is perhaps TRBD1 (5 bases). This CDR3 has 15 residues. The V and J ends lost 3 bases and 2 bases respectively, with 13 bases between them. Germline CDR1 reads KGHSH; CDR2 reads LQKENI. The CDR3 spells CASSPPGARQETQYF. In nucleotides, the CDR3 is TGTGCCAGCTCACCGCCTGGGGCCCGACAAGAGACCCAGTACTTC. The variable domain in full, completed from reference TRBV18 and TRBJ2-5, reads NAGVMQNPRHLVRRRGQEARLRCSPMKGHSHVYWYRQLPEEGLKFMVYLQKENIIDESGMPKERFSAEFPKEGPSILRIQQVVRGDSAAYFCASSPPGARQETQYFGPGTRLLVL.

J is TRBJ2-1 and V is TRBV7-2; a possible D gene is TRBD2 (6 bases). CDR1 and CDR2 (germline): SGHTA, FQGNSA. This CDR3 spans 12 amino acids. The V and J ends lost 2 bases and 10 bases respectively, with 9 bases between them. The CDR3 loop is CASSLLAGEQFF. DNA for the CDR3: TGTGCCAGCAGCTTACTGGCGGGAGAGCAGTTCTTC.

Only one count was recorded for this clone. Other DNA sequences in this specimen translate into the identical CDR3. The genes are TRBV10-3 and TRBJ2-5; D is ambiguous. The V end was cut by 0 bases, the J end by 4 bases, with 6 bases between. CDR1 is ENHRY and CDR2 is SYGVKD in the germline V gene. The CDR3 consists of 13 residues. The CDR3 sequence: CAISESSVETQYF. CDR3 bases: TGTGCCATCAGTGAGTCCAGTGTAGAGACCCAGTACTTC.

This clone was recorded only once. The CDR3 region is CATRQMNTGELFF. CDR3 nucleotides: TGTGCCACCCGACAGATGAACACCGGGGAGCTGTTTTTT. The gene calls are TRBV14 and TRBJ2-2; D is perhaps TRBD1 (5 bases). Germline lookup yields CDR1 SGHDN and CDR2 FVKESK. CDR3 length: 13 amino acids. V was pared by 10 bases and J by 1 base, with 10 bases between. Variable domain in full (rest from reference TRBV14 and TRBJ2-2): EAGVTQFPSHSVIEKGQTVTLRCDPISGHDNLYWYRRVMGKEIKFLLHFVKESKQDESGMPNNRFLAERTGGTYSTLKVQPAELEDSGVYFCATRQMNTGELFFGEGSRLTVL.

Regarding this clone: Other nucleotide sequences in the sample specify the same CDR3. The chain has TRBV5-6 and TRBJ1-5; D not certain. The CDR3 contains 13 residues. The germline V gene has CDR1 SGHDT and CDR2 YYEEEE. Trimming cost V 0 bases and J 3 bases, with 4 bases left between them. Here the CDR3 reads CASSLGLNQPQHF. Here the CDR3 DNA reads TGTGCCAGCAGCTTGGGTCTCAATCAGCCCCAGCATTTT.